A single sample gave rise to the 21 T cell receptor beta chains below, sequenced in a study of OX40 agonist ivuxolimab in advanced cancers. Only in-frame clones appear in the TCRdb table, and some are missing; sequencing was by immunoSEQ multiplex PCR. The sample shows under 150,000 clones, around 93% of them seen only once. The sequenced sample was CD4+ or CD8+ T cells sorted from blood, obtained in a trial of the OX40 agonist ivuxolimab. Receptors originate from an adult with an advanced solid tumor such as melanoma, head and neck, liver or kidney cancer.

V usage is TRBV5-4 and J usage is TRBJ2-7, with TRBD2 matching over 9 bases. The germline V gene has CDR1 SGHNT and CDR2 YYREEE (reference sequence). The V segment lost 1 base and the J segment 3 bases; nucleotides outside the gene matches: 5. The CDR3 has 15 residues. This chain's CDR3 is CASSLRLADLYEQYF. DNA of the CDR3: TGTGCCAGCAGCTTGCGACTAGCGGACCTCTACGAGCAGTACTTC.

The J gene is TRBJ1-4, the V gene TRBV6-1; D perhaps matches TRBD1 (6 bases). This CDR3 has 14 amino acids. Germline CDR1 MNHNS, CDR2 SASEGT. V shed 3 bases and J shed 6 bases, with 11 bases lying between them. CDR3: CASSDRQEHEKLFF. The CDR3 DNA reads as TGTGCCAGCAGTGACCGACAGGAACATGAAAAACTGTTTTTT.

This clone has only one observation. The CDR3 sequence is CASSPSRGGRYNEQFF. DNA for the CDR3: TGTGCCAGCTCACCATCTCGGGGGGGCCGGTACAATGAGCAGTTCTTC. The chain recombines TRBV18 with TRBJ2-1; 8 bases agree with TRBD2. Trimming removed 2 bases from V and 4 bases from J; junction bases left unmatched: 7. The CDR3 runs 16 residues. From germline, CDR1 is KGHSH and CDR2 LQKENI. Full variable domain (outside the CDR3, taken from reference TRBV18 and TRBJ2-1): NAGVMQNPRHLVRRRGQEARLRCSPMKGHSHVYWYRQLPEEGLKFMVYLQKENIIDESGMPKERFSAEFPKEGPSILRIQQVVRGDSAAYFCASSPSRGGRYNEQFFGPGTRLTVL.

V gene TRBV10-2 combines with J gene TRBJ1-5; D remains unclear. Germline V gene lookup returns CDR1 WSHSY and CDR2 SAAADI. CDR3 length equals 15 residues. V was shortened by 10 bases and J by 0 bases, with 16 bases between the two germline ends. CDR3 in amino acids: CATTSYSYSNQPQHF. CDR3 in DNA: TGCGCCACCACTTCTTACAGCTATAGCAATCAGCCCCAGCATTTT.

J is TRBJ1-2 and V is TRBV6-5; D not resolved. Trimming removed 5 bases from V and 8 bases from J, with 18 bases in between. Per germline, CDR1 MNHEY and CDR2 SVGAGI. The CDR3 runs 14 residues. The CDR3 loop is CASSEYGTAGGYTF. The CDR3, as DNA: TGTGCCAGCAGTGAGTACGGAACCGCCGGGGGCTACACCTTC.

The chain is built from TRBV7-3 and TRBJ2-3; D may be TRBD1 (6 bases). Germline V gene sequence: CDR1 SGHTA, CDR2 FQGTGA. The CDR3 is 14 amino acids. V was clipped by 1 base and J by 4 bases, with 9 bases between them. The CDR3 sequence: CASSLRQVPDTQYF. CDR3 DNA: TGTGCCAGCAGCTTAAGACAGGTACCAGATACGCAGTATTTT.

The gene calls are TRBV4-1 and TRBJ1-3; D remains unclear. V dropped 0 bases and J dropped 7 bases, with 13 bases sitting between them. This CDR3 has 15 residues. Per germline, CDR1 MGHRA and CDR2 YSYEKL. CDR3 nucleotide sequence: TGCGCCAGCAGCCAAGATAAGACCCGAGGGAACACCATATATTTT. The encoded protein is CASSQDKTRGNTIYF.

This clone was counted once. J is TRBJ2-3 and V is TRBV6-5; 8 bases are shared with TRBD2. The trim removed 6 bases at V and 4 bases at J, leaving 6 bases unmatched. Germline lookup yields CDR1 MNHEY and CDR2 SVGAGI. The CDR3 loop spans 14 amino acids. The CDR3 spells CASSRSGSADTQYF. CDR3 coding DNA: TGTGCCAGCAGCCGCAGCGGGAGTGCAGATACGCAGTATTTT.

The rearrangement joins TRBV6-5 to TRBJ2-7; D is perhaps TRBD2 (5 bases). V gave up 4 bases and J gave up 6 bases, with 13 bases separating them. Germline assignment: CDR1 MNHEY and CDR2 SVGAGI. The CDR3 totals 13 residues. The CDR3 DNA reads TGTGCCAGCAGTTTCGATCTAGCCGGCGAGCAGTACTTC. This sequence encodes CASSFDLAGEQYF.

The rearrangement joins TRBV9 to TRBJ1-1, with D possibly matching TRBD1 (5 bases). Germline-derived CDR1 and CDR2 are SGDLS and YYNGEE. There are 13 residues in the CDR3. Between the trimmed V and J ends, which lost 0 bases and 4 bases, there was a span of 7 bases. CDR3 sequence reads: CASSVDRTTEAFF. CDR3 coding DNA: TGTGCCAGCAGCGTAGACAGGACCACTGAAGCTTTCTTT.

The chain employs TRBV11-2 and TRBJ2-3, with 8 bases identical to TRBD2. The CDR3 loop spans 15 amino acids. Germline V gene data show CDR1 as SGHAT and CDR2 as FQNNGV. Trimming removed 6 bases from V and 2 bases from J; junction bases left unmatched: 7. CDR3 in DNA: TGTGCCAGCAGGGGGACTAGTGGAGACACAGATACGCAGTATTTT. It codes for CASRGTSGDTDTQYF.

The genes are TRBV7-9 and TRBJ2-7; 11 bases are a match to TRBD2. V dropped 6 bases and J dropped 4; count of bases not matched to a gene: 20. Germline V gene lookup returns CDR1 SEHNR and CDR2 FQNEAQ (reference sequence). CDR3 length equals 19 residues. CDR3 nucleotide sequence: TGTGCCAGCAGGAAAAGCGGTACTAGCGGGAGTTTCTTCTCGTACGAGCAGTACTTC. This codes for CASRKSGTSGSFFSYEQYF.

The chain uses TRBV6-1 and TRBJ1-2, with D uncertain. With 2 bases removed from V and 7 bases from J, the gap between germline ends came to 8 bases. This CDR3 spans 12 amino acids. Germline V gives CDR1 MNHNS, CDR2 SASEGT. Here the CDR3 reads CASSERDGGYTF. The CDR3 DNA reads as TGTGCCAGCAGTGAAAGGGATGGTGGCTACACCTTC.

The chain carries TRBV18 and TRBJ2-1, with 8 bases that match TRBD2. This CDR3 comprises 16 residues. Unmatched junction bases numbered 7, after V lost 1 base and J lost 5 bases. Germline V gene sequence: CDR1 KGHSH, CDR2 LQKENI. The CDR3 DNA follows: TGTGCCAGCTCACCACTTGTGGCGGGGGGAGACAATGAGCAGTTCTTC. Translating it yields CASSPLVAGGDNEQFF.

Remarks on this clone: The junction differs from germline at one of its ends, possibly a read error. The rearrangement uses TRBV7-7 and TRBJ2-1; the D is unclear. The CDR3 is made up of 15 amino acids. Germline values: CDR1 SSHAT, CDR2 FNYEAQ (reference sequence). CDR3 coding DNA: TGTGCTAGCAGCTTAGATCCTGTCCCCTACAATGAGCAGTTCTTC. Translated, it gives CASSLDPVPYNEQFF.

The chain joins TRBV27 to TRBJ2-1; D perhaps matches TRBD1 (5 bases). The germline V and J ends were trimmed by 0 bases and 5 bases, with 14 bases remaining between them. CDR1 and CDR2 from the germline V gene are MNHEY and SMNVEV (reference sequence). This CDR3 has 16 amino acids. Here the CDR3 reads CASSLSAGRVNNEQFF. The DNA of the CDR3 is TGTGCCAGCAGTTTATCCGCCGGCAGGGTTAACAATGAGCAGTTCTTC.

The chain's CDR3 is CASSPRDRFYGWANVLTF. The DNA for the CDR3 is TGTGCCAGCAGCCCGCGGGACAGATTCTATGGTTGGGCCAACGTCCTGACTTTC. The rearrangement joins TRBV28 to TRBJ2-6; tentative D call: TRBD1 (7 bases). Looked up from germline, CDR1 is MDHEN and CDR2 is SYDVKM. V was clipped by 6 bases and J by 5 bases, with 23 bases between them. The CDR3 length is 18 residues.

In the case of this clone: One end of the junction does not line up with germline, which may come from a read error. The chain joins TRBV15 to TRBJ2-7; D may correspond to TRBD1 or TRBD2 (5 bases each). This CDR3 spans 12 amino acids. CDR1 LNHNV and CDR2 YYDKDF come from the germline V gene (reference sequence). This chain's CDR3 is CKKMRGAHEQYF. In DNA form, the CDR3 reads TGCAAAAAGATGAGGGGCGCCCACGAGCAGTACTTC.

This chain uses TRBV19 with TRBJ2-1; a possible D gene is TRBD1 (5 bases). CDR3 length: 14 residues. V shed 1 base and J shed 3 bases, with 7 bases lying between them. CDR1 is LNHDA and CDR2 is SQIVND in the germline V gene (reference sequence). The CDR3 DNA is TGTGCCAGTAGTATAGTAGGGGTCTACAATGAGCAGTTCTTC. As protein: CASSIVGVYNEQFF.

The chain employs TRBV7-3 and TRBJ1-4; D is perhaps TRBD1 (5 bases). V dropped 5 bases and J dropped 8 bases, with 18 bases sitting between them. This CDR3 is built from 15 residues. Germline V lookup: CDR1 SGHTA, CDR2 FQGTGA. Here the CDR3 DNA reads TGTGCCAGCAGCAGCTGGGGCGTTGGAGTCGAAAAACTGTTTTTT. Its translation: CASSSWGVGVEKLFF.

V gene TRBV19 combines with J gene TRBJ2-2; unclear D gene. The V end lost 1 base, the J end lost 1 base, and 7 bases lay between the germline ends. The CDR3 is 15 residues long. Germline V gene lookup returns CDR1 LNHDA and CDR2 SQIVND (reference sequence). DNA for the CDR3: TGTGCCAGTAGTATAGGACCGGGGAACACCGGGGAGCTGTTTTTT. Translating it yields CASSIGPGNTGELFF. Complete variable domain (other parts from reference TRBV19 and TRBJ2-2): DGGITQSPKYLFRKEGQNVTLSCEQNLNHDAMYWYRQDPGQGLRLIYYSQIVNDFQKGDIAEGYSVSREKKESFPLTVTSAQKNPTAFYLCASSIGPGNTGELFFGEGSRLTVL.